One and the same sample provided the 20 T cell receptor beta chains below, sequenced in a study of cytomegalovirus exposure and HLA in healthy donors. A multiplex PCR was run with 60 Vbeta primers and 13 Jbeta primers. Clones were sequenced by immunoSEQ multiplex PCR, and TCRdb holds only the in-frame ones, with some missing. This table has over 100,000 clones, almost 80% appearing once. The sequenced sample was PBMCs. These receptors all come from a female donor in good health and CMV-seronegative.

V and J are TRBV6-4 and TRBJ2-3; the D gene is possibly TRBD1 (6 bases). The CDR3 consists of 14 residues. Germline CDR1 reads MRHNA; CDR2 reads SNTAGT. V dropped 4 bases and J dropped 6 bases, with 14 bases sitting between them. The CDR3 reads CASSAFSGADTQYF. The CDR3 coding sequence is TGTGCCAGCAGTGCATTCTCAGGGGCCGATACGCAGTATTTT.

The chain is built from TRBV18 and TRBJ2-7; 11 bases fit TRBD2. Germline loops: CDR1 KGHSH, CDR2 LQKENI. V lost 3 bases and J lost 0; bases outside the gene matches: 4. The CDR3 is 16 residues long. The CDR3 is CASSPKGTSGSYEQYF. CDR3 nucleotides: TGTGCCAGCTCACCGAAGGGGACTAGCGGCTCCTACGAGCAGTACTTC.

The chain links TRBV10-1 to TRBJ2-1, with D perhaps TRBD1 (6 bases). The V gene's germline CDR1 is WNHNN and CDR2 SYGVQD (reference sequence). CDR3 size: 13 residues. V was pared by 6 bases and J by 3 bases, with 9 bases between. The CDR3: CASSRGNYNEQFF. For the CDR3, the DNA is TGCGCCAGCAGCAGGGGTAACTACAATGAGCAGTTCTTC.

This chain joins TRBV2 and TRBJ1-4; weak D call: TRBD1 (5 bases). Per germline, CDR1 SNHLY and CDR2 FYNNEI. The ends were cut back, 6 bases at V and 4 bases at J, with 15 bases in the middle. The CDR3 is 15 residues long. The CDR3 region has the DNA TGTGCCAGCAGCGGCGACGGACACCTTAATGAAAAACTGTTTTTT. It yields the protein CASSGDGHLNEKLFF.

CDR3: CASSLTTGGGGGELFF. DNA of the CDR3: TGTGCCAGCAGCTTAACTACGGGAGGAGGTGGCGGGGAGCTGTTTTTT. V gene TRBV7-3 combines with J gene TRBJ2-2, with TRBD2 identical over 7 bases. The ends lost 0 bases at V and 7 bases at J; junction bases unmatched: 8. The germline V gene encodes CDR1 SGHTA and CDR2 FQGTGA. The CDR3 is made up of 16 amino acids.

The chain links TRBV6-5 to TRBJ2-5, with D perhaps TRBD1 (6 bases). Germline CDR1 MNHEY, CDR2 SVGAGI. The CDR3 consists of 14 residues. The germline V and J ends were trimmed by 6 bases and 5 bases, with 16 bases remaining between them. The CDR3 DNA follows: TGTGCCAGCAGCCCGCAGGGGCATGAGGAGACCCAGTACTTC. Its protein is CASSPQGHEETQYF.

This clone counts as medium-sized. The chain is built from TRBV5-6 and TRBJ1-2, with TRBD1 as a possible D gene (6 bases). This CDR3 region has 13 residues. Germline V CDR1 and CDR2: SGHDT, YYEEEE. Trimming removed 7 bases at V and 5 bases at J, with 15 bases between. Here the CDR3 reads CASLEDGQYGYTF. The DNA for the CDR3 is TGTGCCAGCTTGGAAGACGGACAGTATGGCTACACCTTC.

A word on this clone: Other DNA sequences of this sample code for an identical CDR3. J is TRBJ2-3 and V is TRBV29-1; 7 bases match TRBD2. Germline CDR1 and CDR2: SQVTM and ANQGSEA. This CDR3 has 13 amino acids. V shed 7 bases and J 0 bases; nucleotides not matched to a gene: 4. The CDR3 loop reads CSGQRGSTDTQYF. Written as DNA, the CDR3 is TGCAGCGGCCAGCGGGGTAGCACAGATACGCAGTATTTT.

DNA of the CDR3: TGTGCCAGCAGCTTGCGGTACACTGAAGCTTTCTTT. This gives the protein CASSLRYTEAFF. The V gene is TRBV5-5, the J gene TRBJ1-1; D not certain. CDR3 length equals 12 residues. Trimming pared 1 base from V and 3 bases from J, leaving 4 bases between. Germline V gene lookup returns CDR1 SGHKS and CDR2 YYEKEE (reference sequence).

In DNA form, the CDR3 reads TGTGCCACCAGCAGTCCACCTAGCGGAATTAATGAGCAGTTCTTC. Translating gives CATSSPPSGINEQFF. The chain combines TRBV15 with TRBJ2-1; 7 positions match TRBD2. The CDR3 consists of 15 residues. Germline V CDR1 and CDR2: LNHNV, YYDKDF (reference sequence). The V segment lost 3 bases and the J segment 7 bases; nucleotides outside the gene matches: 9.

The chain has TRBV4-3 and TRBJ2-5, with D possibly TRBD2 on 6 matching bases. Germline-derived CDR1 and CDR2 are LGHNA and YSLEER. Trimming took 1 base from V and 5 from J, leaving 8 bases between them. The CDR3 has 13 amino acids. The CDR3 loop reads CASSQGRVETQYF. The CDR3 region has the DNA TGCGCCAGCAGCCAAGGGAGGGTGGAGACCCAGTACTTC.

The J gene is TRBJ2-1, the V gene TRBV27; 10 bases line up with TRBD1. The CDR3 spans 13 residues. Germline CDR1 reads MNHEY; CDR2 reads SMNVEV (reference sequence). The J segment lost 10 bases and the V segment lost 5 bases, leaving 5 bases of the junction unmatched. CDR3 in DNA: TGTGCCAGCAGTATGACAGGGGGCTTAGAGCAGTTCTTC. Encoded protein: CASSMTGGLEQFF.

This clone has just a few counts. This chain uses TRBV9 with TRBJ2-3; D possibly corresponds to TRBD1 (6 bases). The V and J ends lost 1 base and 4 bases respectively, with 10 bases between them. Per the germline V gene, CDR1 is SGDLS and CDR2 is YYNGEE. This CDR3 has 14 amino acids. DNA of the CDR3: TGTGCCAGCAGCGTACAGGGGAGTGCAGATACGCAGTATTTT. It specifies CASSVQGSADTQYF.

The V and J genes are TRBV7-9 and TRBJ2-7, with 9 bases that match TRBD1. V was clipped by 2 bases and J by 7 bases; unmatched bases: 6. The CDR3 consists of 14 residues. Germline CDR1 is SEHNR and CDR2 is FQNEAQ (reference sequence). The CDR3 sequence: CASSLSQGAGEQYF. The CDR3 DNA sequence: TGTGCCAGCAGCTTATCACAGGGGGCTGGGGAGCAGTACTTC.

This clone has only a few counts. The rearrangement links TRBV6-1 to TRBJ2-1; TRBD1 aligns across 11 bases. This CDR3 spans 13 amino acids. CDR1 MNHNS and CDR2 SASEGT come from the germline V gene. V was clipped by 0 bases and J by 12 bases; unmatched bases: 1. The CDR3 loop reads CASSEAGTGGQFF. DNA of the CDR3: TGTGCCAGCAGTGAAGCGGGGACAGGGGGGCAGTTCTTC.

The chain employs TRBV28 and TRBJ2-7; D ambiguous. The CDR3 covers 15 residues. Trimming left V 5 bases short and J 1 base short, with 15 bases between. Germline V gene lookup returns CDR1 MDHEN and CDR2 SYDVKM. For the CDR3, the DNA is TGTGCCAGCAGTGCCACCTTATCCCGGTCCTACGAGCAGTACTTC. Protein product: CASSATLSRSYEQYF.

V gene TRBV4-3 combines with J gene TRBJ2-1, with D tentatively TRBD2 (6 bases). Per germline, CDR1 LGHNA and CDR2 YSLEER. Trimming pared 2 bases from V and 5 bases from J, leaving 16 bases between. The CDR3 runs to 16 residues. The CDR3 spells CASSQYFRELDNEQFF. In nucleotides, the CDR3 is TGCGCCAGCAGCCAATATTTTCGGGAGTTGGACAATGAGCAGTTCTTC.

The chain recombines TRBV19 with TRBJ1-1; possibly TRBD1 for D (6 bases). V was shortened by 5 bases and J by 6 bases, with 16 bases between the two germline ends. Germline-derived CDR1 and CDR2 are LNHDA and SQIVND (reference sequence). The CDR3 has 14 amino acids. This chain's CDR3 is CASSAPDRVPEAFF. CDR3 nucleotide sequence: TGTGCCAGTAGTGCCCCGGACAGAGTCCCTGAAGCTTTCTTT. Full variable domain (rest looked up from reference TRBV19 and TRBJ1-1): DGGITQSPKYLFRKEGQNVTLSCEQNLNHDAMYWYRQDPGQGLRLIYYSQIVNDFQKGDIAEGYSVSREKKESFPLTVTSAQKNPTAFYLCASSAPDRVPEAFFGQGTRLTVV.

The V and J genes are TRBV7-2 and TRBJ2-7, with 11 bases aligning to TRBD2. The V gene's germline CDR1 is SGHTA and CDR2 FQGNSA. This CDR3 comprises 15 residues. Losses at the gene ends were 4 bases for V and 2 bases for J; bases not matched to a gene: 4. CDR3 sequence reads: CASSYSGGAAYEQYF. The CDR3 DNA is TGTGCCAGCAGCTATAGCGGGGGGGCCGCCTACGAGCAGTACTTC.

The rearrangement joins TRBV18 to TRBJ2-3; D unresolved. Germline assignment: CDR1 KGHSH and CDR2 LQKENI. The CDR3 totals 14 residues. Trimming pared 0 bases from V and 4 bases from J, leaving 8 bases between. The CDR3 protein is CASSPPAAADTQYF. The CDR3 region has the DNA TGTGCCAGCTCACCACCGGCCGCAGCAGATACGCAGTATTTT.